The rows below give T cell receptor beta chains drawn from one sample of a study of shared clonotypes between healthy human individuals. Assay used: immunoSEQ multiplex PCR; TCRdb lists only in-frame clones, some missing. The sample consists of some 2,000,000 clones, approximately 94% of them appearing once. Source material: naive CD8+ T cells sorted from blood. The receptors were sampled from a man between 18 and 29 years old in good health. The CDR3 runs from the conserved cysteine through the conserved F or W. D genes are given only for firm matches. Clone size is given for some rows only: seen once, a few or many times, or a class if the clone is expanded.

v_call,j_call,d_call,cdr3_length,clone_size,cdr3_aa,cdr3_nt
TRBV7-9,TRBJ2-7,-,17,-,CASSPPPDRTSSYEQYF,TGTGCCAGCAGCCCTCCCCCCGACAGGACAAGCTCCTACGAGCAGTACTTC
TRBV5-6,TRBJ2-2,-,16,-,CASSFGHSREIGELFF,TGTGCCAGCAGCTTTGGGCACAGCCGTGAGATCGGGGAGCTGTTTTTT
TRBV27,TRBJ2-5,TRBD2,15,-,CATSKYAGVQETQYF,TGTGCCACCTCAAAGTATGCGGGAGTACAAGAGACCCAGTACTTC
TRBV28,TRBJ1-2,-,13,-,CASSSPIREGYTF,TGTGCCAGCAGTTCCCCGATCAGGGAGGGCTACACCTTC
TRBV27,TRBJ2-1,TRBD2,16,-,CASSSLTSGGPGEQFF,TGTGCCAGCAGTTCCCTGACTAGCGGGGGCCCTGGGGAGCAGTTCTTC
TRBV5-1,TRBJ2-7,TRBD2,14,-,CASSGLAGANEQYF,TGCGCCAGCAGCGGTCTAGCGGGGGCTAACGAGCAGTACTTC
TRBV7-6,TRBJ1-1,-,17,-,CASSLERPGAHVTEAFF,TGTGCCAGCAGCTTAGAACGTCCCGGGGCCCATGTTACTGAAGCTTTCTTT
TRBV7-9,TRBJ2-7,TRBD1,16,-,CATSVTGSKSSYEQYF,TGTGCTACCTCCGTGACAGGGTCTAAGAGCTCCTACGAGCAGTACTTC
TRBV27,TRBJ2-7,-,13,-,CASSLGTGPSQYF,TGTGCCAGCAGTTTGGGGACCGGCCCATCGCAGTACTTC
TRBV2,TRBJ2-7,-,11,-,CASSPGYEQYF,TGTGCCAGCAGTCCAGGGTACGAGCAGTACTTC
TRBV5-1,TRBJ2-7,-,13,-,CASSLGGTYEQYF,TGCGCCAGCAGCTTAGGCGGGACCTACGAGCAGTACTTC
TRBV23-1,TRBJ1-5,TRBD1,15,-,CASSQMDRGHQPQHF,TGCGCCAGCAGTCAAATGGACAGGGGACATCAGCCCCAGCATTTT
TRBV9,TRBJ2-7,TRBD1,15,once,CASSVSPGQSYEQYF,TGTGCCAGCAGCGTTTCCCCGGGACAGTCCTACGAGCAGTACTTC
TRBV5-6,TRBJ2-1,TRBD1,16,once,CASSAEGQGLYNEQFF,TGTGCCAGCAGCGCCGAGGGACAGGGACTCTACAATGAGCAGTTCTTC
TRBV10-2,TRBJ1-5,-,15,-,CASSESSGVRQPQHF,TGCGCCAGCAGTGAGTCCTCGGGGGTCAGGCAGCCCCAGCATTTT
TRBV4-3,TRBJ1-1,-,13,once,CASSQDMDTEAFF,TGCGCCAGCAGCCAAGATATGGACACTGAAGCTTTCTTT
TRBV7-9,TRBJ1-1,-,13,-,CASSFTSDTEAFF,TGTGCCAGCAGCTTCACCTCTGACACTGAAGCTTTCTTT
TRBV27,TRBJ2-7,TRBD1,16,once,CASSFSSGTETYEQYF,TGTGCCAGCAGTTTTTCCTCCGGGACAGAAACCTACGAGCAGTACTTC
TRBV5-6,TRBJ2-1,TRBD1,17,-,CASSLGGGTGAYNEQFF,TGTGCCAGCAGCTTGGGTGGAGGGACAGGGGCCTACAATGAGCAGTTCTTC
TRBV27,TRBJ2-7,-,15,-,CASSSQAVVRNEQYF,TGTGCCAGCAGTTCTCAAGCAGTGGTAAGGAACGAGCAGTACTTC
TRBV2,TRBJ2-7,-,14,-,CASSGTVSSYEQYF,TGTGCCAGCAGCGGGACGGTCAGCTCCTACGAGCAGTACTTC
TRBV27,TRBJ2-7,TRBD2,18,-,CASSLSTPSGTSSYEQYF,TGTGCCAGCAGTTTATCAACTCCTTCCGGGACTAGCTCGTACGAGCAGTACTTC
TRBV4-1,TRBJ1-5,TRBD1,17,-,CASSQDLTGTGNQPQHF,TGCGCCAGCAGCCAAGATCTTACCGGGACAGGTAATCAGCCCCAGCATTTT
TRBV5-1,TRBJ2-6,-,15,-,CASSLEGSGANVLTF,TGCGCCAGCAGCTTGGAAGGGTCTGGGGCCAACGTCCTGACTTTC
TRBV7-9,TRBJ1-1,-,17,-,CASSWFRWGPEDTEAFF,TGTGCCAGCAGCTGGTTCAGGTGGGGGCCCGAGGACACTGAAGCTTTCTTT
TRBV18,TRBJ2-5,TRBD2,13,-,CASSSGLMETQYF,TGTGCCAGCTCATCGGGACTAATGGAGACCCAGTACTTC
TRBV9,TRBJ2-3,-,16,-,CASSVEHPFSTDTQYF,TGTGCCAGCAGCGTAGAACACCCCTTCAGCACAGATACGCAGTATTTT
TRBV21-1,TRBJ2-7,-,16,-,CASSRTGTGTTREQYF,TGTGCCAGCAGCAGAACCGGGACAGGGACAACTAGGGAGCAGTACTTC
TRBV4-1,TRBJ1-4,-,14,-,CASGARDGDDVLFF,TGCGCCAGCGGGGCCCGGGACGGGGACGATGTACTGTTTTTT
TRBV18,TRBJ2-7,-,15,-,CASSRGTEVSYEQYF,TGTGCCAGCTCCCGCGGGACGGAGGTTTCCTACGAGCAGTACTTC
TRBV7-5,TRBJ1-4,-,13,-,CARTWGGNEKLFF,TGTGCCAGAACTTGGGGAGGTAATGAAAAACTGTTTTTT